This T cell receptor (beta chain) was profiled in a study of cytomegalovirus exposure and HLA in healthy donors. Study details: Early released data had about 85 million unique TCRs, all coming from HLA-typed donors.

This clone was observed many times. The PCR made use of 60 Vbeta and 13 Jbeta primers. The assay was immunoSEQ multiplex PCR, and TCRdb's table has in-frame clones only and misses some. Of around 91,000 clones listed, more than 70% are singletons. This CDR3 contains 15 residues. Per germline, CDR1 LGHNA and CDR2 YNFKEQ. Trimming removed 3 bases from V and 4 bases from J, with 13 bases in between. The sequence came from a male donor in good health and CMV-seropositive. The chain is built from TRBV4-2 and TRBJ2-1; perhaps TRBD2 as D (5 bases). The source material was PBMCs. The CDR3 region has the DNA TGTGCCAGCAGCCAGGCACTAGAGTCTTACAATGAGCAGTTCTTC. Amino acids: CASSQALESYNEQFF.